Each of the 31 T cell receptor beta chains below was sequenced from the same sample in a study of cytomegalovirus exposure and HLA in healthy donors. Both 60 Vbeta primers and 13 Jbeta primers went into the PCR. TCRdb's table, derived via immunoSEQ multiplex PCR, lists solely in-frame clones and lacks some. The data contain 120,000 or so clones, about 81% of them singletons. The sequencing input was PBMCs. These TCRs come from a woman in her 50s in good health and CMV-seropositive.

The chain carries TRBV5-4 and TRBJ2-2, with D possibly matching TRBD2 (5 bases). Germline CDR1 reads SGHNT; CDR2 reads YYREEE (reference sequence). The V and J ends lost 0 bases and 5 bases respectively, with 11 bases between them. This CDR3 contains 15 residues. CDR3 residues: CASSLAHGGTGELFF. CDR3 bases: TGTGCCAGCAGCTTGGCCCACGGAGGTACCGGGGAGCTGTTTTTT.

This clone appeared a few times. The chain employs TRBV21-1 and TRBJ1-5. TRBV21-1 is marked as a pseudogene. The CDR3 covers 14 residues. The CDR3 DNA follows: TGTGCCAGCAGCAAAGTTTGCGGCGGGCAGCCCCAGCATTTT. Its translation is CASSKVCGGQPQHF.

The chain recombines TRBV6-5 with TRBJ2-7; the D gene is possibly TRBD1 (6 bases). Germline V gene data show CDR1 as MNHEY and CDR2 as SVGAGI. The CDR3 spans 15 residues. V lost 6 bases, J lost 5 bases, and 20 bases lay in between. In DNA, the CDR3 is TGTGCCAGCAGAACGAAACTCCAGGGGTTCAACGAGCAGTACTTC. Amino acid sequence: CASRTKLQGFNEQYF.

A remark on this clone: Sequence at one end of the junction differs from germline and may be a read error. The CDR3: CAWSATRPLRASPASIQF. The CDR3 DNA reads as TGTGCCTGGAGCGCTACTCGACCTCTCCGGGCTAGCCCGGCCTCAATCCAGTTC. The chain links TRBV30 to TRBJ1-2, with D unclear. The germline V gene encodes CDR1 GTSNPN and CDR2 SVGIG (reference sequence). The CDR3 extends over 18 amino acids.

J is TRBJ2-2 and V is TRBV5-4; TRBD1 or TRBD2 may be the D gene (5 bases each). Trimming stripped 4 bases from V and 1 base from J, with 11 bases between. Germline lookup yields CDR1 SGHNT and CDR2 YYREEE (reference sequence). The CDR3 spans 15 residues. The CDR3 DNA is TGTGCCAGCAGCCTGGGACCGGGGAACACCGGGGAGCTGTTTTTT. Its translation is CASSLGPGNTGELFF.

CDR3 residues: CASSLGATQETQYF. For the CDR3, the DNA is TGTGCCAGCAGCTTGGGGGCCACCCAAGAGACCCAGTACTTC. This chain connects TRBV7-6 to TRBJ2-5; D might be TRBD1 (6 bases). V lost 3 bases to trimming and J lost 1 base, with 9 bases between them. This CDR3 has 14 residues. Per the germline V gene, CDR1 is SGHVS and CDR2 is FNYEAQ.

The rearrangement uses TRBV19 and TRBJ2-5, with 14 bases that match TRBD2. CDR1 and CDR2 (germline): LNHDA, SQIVND (reference sequence). The J segment lost 4 bases and the V segment lost 5 bases, leaving 12 bases of the junction unmatched. The CDR3 sequence is 18 residues long. The DNA for the CDR3 is TGTGCCAGTAGTCAATTGACTAGCGGGAGGGCCGCGGTAGAGACCCAGTACTTC. Translation gives CASSQLTSGRAAVETQYF.

The table lists this clone with a count of one. At one boundary the junction diverges from the germline segment, which might be a read error. Distinct nucleotide sequences in the sample also encode this CDR3. The chain uses TRBV28 and TRBJ2-7; weak D call: TRBD2 (6 bases). In germline, CDR1 is MDHEN, CDR2 SYDVKM. This CDR3 is 15 amino acids long. The CDR3 is CASKEAGTLQYEQYF. CDR3 nucleotides: TGTGCCAGCAAGGAAGCCGGGACTCTTCAATACGAGCAGTACTTT.

The chain recombines TRBV11-3 with TRBJ2-3, with TRBD2 as a possible D gene (6 bases). The V gene lost 5 bases and the J gene lost 6 bases, with 15 bases spanning the gap. Germline-derived CDR1 and CDR2 are SGHNT and YENEEA. The CDR3 has 14 amino acids. DNA for the CDR3: TGTGCCAGCAGCCCAGGACTGGCGGGGGATACGCAGTATTTT. Amino acid sequence: CASSPGLAGDTQYF.

V is TRBV6-4 and J is TRBJ1-1; no definite D call. Per the germline V gene, CDR1 is MRHNA and CDR2 is SNTAGT. The CDR3 consists of 8 residues. V lost 8 bases, J lost 11 bases, and 6 bases lay in between. CDR3: CASPQAFF. CDR3 nucleotide sequence: TGTGCCAGCCCCCAGGCTTTCTTT.

As for this clone: This sample includes further DNA sequences coding for the same CDR3. The chain is built from TRBV19 and TRBJ1-1, with D unresolved. CDR3 length equals 13 residues. Trimming removed 3 bases from V and 5 bases from J, with 10 bases in between. Germline V gene data show CDR1 as LNHDA and CDR2 as SQIVND (reference sequence). The CDR3 sequence is CASSMREGTEAFF. The CDR3 coding sequence is TGTGCCAGTAGTATGAGAGAGGGAACTGAAGCTTTCTTT. Filled out from reference TRBV19 and TRBJ1-1, the complete variable domain reads DGGITQSPKYLFRKEGQNVTLSCEQNLNHDAMYWYRQDPGQGLRLIYYSQIVNDFQKGDIAEGYSVSREKKESFPLTVTSAQKNPTAFYLCASSMREGTEAFFGQGTRLTVV.

This chain uses TRBV4-2 with TRBJ2-7, with 8 bases aligning to TRBD2. The CDR3 runs to 16 residues. Germline V gene data show CDR1 as LGHNA and CDR2 as YNFKEQ. The V segment lost 1 base and the J segment 3 bases; nucleotides outside the gene matches: 8. DNA for the CDR3: TGTGCCAGCAGCCAAGGTCCCGGGAGGGCGTTCTACGAGCAGTACTTC. Protein sequence: CASSQGPGRAFYEQYF.

The CDR3, as DNA: TGTGCCAGCAGTTGGGGGACAAACCAAGAGACCCAGTACTTC. It codes for CASSWGTNQETQYF. V usage is TRBV9 and J usage is TRBJ2-5, with D possibly TRBD1 on 6 matching bases. CDR3 length: 14 residues. CDR1 and CDR2 (germline): SGDLS, YYNGEE. V lost 5 bases and J lost 0, with 11 bases in between.

The chain employs TRBV29-1 and TRBJ2-1; 9 bases are a match to TRBD1. The junction had 5 bases not matched to a gene; V was cut back by 7 bases and J by 7 bases. The germline V gene has CDR1 SQVTM and CDR2 ANQGSEA. This CDR3 comprises 12 residues. The CDR3 spells CSAGQGLNEQFF. CDR3 nucleotide sequence: TGCAGCGCGGGACAGGGCCTAAATGAGCAGTTCTTC.

The rearrangement links TRBV5-6 to TRBJ2-1; 10 nucleotides line up with TRBD2. CDR3 size: 16 residues. The germline V gene has CDR1 SGHDT and CDR2 YYEEEE. V trimming: 2 bases; J trimming: 7 bases; junction bases outside the gene matches: 9. The CDR3 DNA reads as TGTGCCAGCAGCTTTGCTACGGGACTAGCGATGAATGAGCAGTTCTTC. Amino acid sequence: CASSFATGLAMNEQFF.

This chain uses TRBV29-1 with TRBJ1-3; no reliable D call. CDR3 length: 15 residues. V was cut by 6 bases and J by 0 bases, with 15 bases left in between. CDR1 and CDR2 (germline): SQVTM, ANQGSEA. CDR3 region: CSVTAGYSSGNTIYF. Here the CDR3 DNA reads TGCAGCGTAACCGCCGGTTACAGCTCTGGAAACACCATATATTTT.

This clone was recorded once. This chain links TRBV4-2 with TRBJ2-3; 12 nucleotides line up with TRBD2. The ends lost 7 bases at V and 6 bases at J; junction bases unmatched: 8. The CDR3 totals 15 residues. The germline V gene has CDR1 LGHNA and CDR2 YNFKEQ. CDR3 sequence (DNA): TGTGCCAGCACCGAAGGACTAGCGGGGTTGGATACGCAGTATTTT. Its translation: CASTEGLAGLDTQYF.

The chain employs TRBV7-2 and TRBJ2-7, with D possibly being TRBD1 (6 bases). The ends were cut back, 6 bases at V and 1 base at J, with 13 bases in the middle. The CDR3 is made up of 14 amino acids. The V gene's germline CDR1 is SGHTA and CDR2 FQGNSA. The CDR3 nucleotides are TGTGCCAGCAGTTCGAGGGGGTTTTCCTACGAGCAGTACTTC. This sequence encodes CASSSRGFSYEQYF.

The V and J genes are TRBV19 and TRBJ2-2, with 9 bases identical to TRBD1. V was pared by 6 bases and J by 7 bases, with 3 bases of the junction left unmatched. The CDR3 loop spans 13 amino acids. Germline V gene data show CDR1 as LNHDA and CDR2 as SQIVND (reference sequence). CDR3 loop: CASRRQGDGELFF. CDR3 DNA: TGTGCCAGTAGACGACAGGGGGACGGGGAGCTGTTTTTT.

The rearrangement uses TRBV19 and TRBJ2-1; 10 positions agree with TRBD2. This CDR3 is 13 amino acids long. The V and J ends lost 8 bases and 4 bases, in that order; junction bases with no gene match: 2. Germline assignment: CDR1 LNHDA and CDR2 SQIVND (reference sequence). The CDR3 reads CASLAGAYNEQFF. In nucleotides, the CDR3 is TGTGCCAGTCTAGCGGGGGCTTACAATGAGCAGTTCTTC.

A few counts support this clone. This CDR3 is CASSLGQGKSYGYTF. The CDR3 nucleotides read TGTGCCAGCAGCTTAGGGCAGGGGAAAAGCTATGGCTACACCTTC. The chain links TRBV7-8 to TRBJ1-2, with D perhaps matching TRBD1 (6 bases). The germline CDR1 and CDR2 sequences are SGHVS and FQNEAQ. CDR3 size: 15 residues. Trimming pared 1 base from V and 4 bases from J, leaving 13 bases between.

The chain combines TRBV7-2 with TRBJ2-5; the match to TRBD1 covers 10 bases. Trimming removed 4 bases from V and 4 bases from J; junction bases left unmatched: 9. The germline gives CDR1 SGHTA, CDR2 FQGNSA. This CDR3 has 16 amino acids. The DNA for the CDR3 is TGTGCCAGCAGCTACCGACAGGGGGCCGGAAGAGAGACCCAGTACTTC. Protein product: CASSYRQGAGRETQYF.

The V gene is TRBV30, the J gene TRBJ2-2; perhaps TRBD1 as D (6 bases). CDR3 length: 13 residues. Germline CDR1 GTSNPN, CDR2 SVGIG (reference sequence). The V gene lost 2 bases and the J gene lost 8 bases, with 12 bases spanning the gap. The CDR3, as DNA: TGTGCCTGGAGTATGGCAGGGGTGGGGGAGCTGTTTTTT. It is translated as CAWSMAGVGELFF.

There are a few counts of this clone. The V gene is TRBV15, the J gene TRBJ2-5, with 7 bases identical to TRBD1. There are 13 residues in the CDR3. Germline assignment: CDR1 LNHNV and CDR2 YYDKDF (reference sequence). J lost 2 bases, V lost 5 bases, and 2 bases had no gene match. The CDR3 here is CATSPTGQETQYF. The CDR3 DNA reads as TGTGCCACCAGCCCGACAGGGCAAGAGACCCAGTACTTC.

The chain combines TRBV29-1 with TRBJ1-1, with D perhaps TRBD1 (5 bases). The germline CDR1 and CDR2 sequences are SQVTM and ANQGSEA. V was trimmed by 2 bases and J by 6 bases, leaving 13 bases between them. The CDR3 contains 13 residues. The CDR3 nucleotides read TGCAGCGTTGAACGGCAGGGAGGGGCTGAAGCTTTCTTT. Translated, it gives CSVERQGGAEAFF.

The chain carries TRBV13 and TRBJ2-7; TRBD2 might be the D (7 bases). The germline V gene has CDR1 PRHDT and CDR2 FYEKMQ (reference sequence). V was pared by 6 bases and J by 2 bases, with 20 bases between. The CDR3 length is 16 residues. As DNA, the CDR3 is TGTGCCAGCAGACAGGGTGCTGGCGGGAGTCCCTACGAGCAGTACTTC. Its translation: CASRQGAGGSPYEQYF.

This clone has only a few counts. The chain employs TRBV7-3 and TRBJ2-2, with a weak D call TRBD2 (6 bases). CDR1 is SGHTA, CDR2 FQGTGA, per germline. The CDR3 consists of 22 residues. The V gene lost 2 bases and the J gene lost 0 bases, with 28 bases spanning the gap. This CDR3 is CASSLRAQSGPNVPSNTGELFF. The CDR3 nucleotides are TGTGCCAGCAGCTTACGGGCTCAGAGCGGGCCCAACGTTCCCTCGAACACCGGGGAGCTGTTTTTT.

V is TRBV9 and J is TRBJ2-7; maybe TRBD1 (5 bases). With 2 bases removed from V and 7 bases from J, the gap between germline ends came to 19 bases. The V gene's germline CDR1 is SGDLS and CDR2 YYNGEE. The CDR3 totals 15 residues. Written as DNA, the CDR3 is TGTGCCAGCAGCGTTAGACGCGCCCAGGGTCGAGAGCAGTACTTC. It encodes CASSVRRAQGREQYF.

The CDR3 region is CASSPRGGNNPEAFF. In nucleotides, the CDR3 is TGCGCCAGCAGCCCCCGCGGGGGCAACAATCCTGAAGCTTTCTTT. This chain uses TRBV4-1 with TRBJ1-1, with D perhaps TRBD1 (6 bases). V was cut by 4 bases and J by 6 bases, with 18 bases left in between. This CDR3 is 15 amino acids long. From germline, CDR1 is MGHRA and CDR2 YSYEKL.

The gene calls are TRBV28 and TRBJ2-7, with a weak D call TRBD1 (6 bases). This CDR3 comprises 14 residues. The germline V and J ends were trimmed by 5 bases and 2 bases, with 13 bases remaining between them. Germline lookup yields CDR1 MDHEN and CDR2 SYDVKM. The CDR3 DNA follows: TGTGCCAGCAGTGTCAACAGGGTACCCTACGAGCAGTACTTC. It yields the protein CASSVNRVPYEQYF.

This clone showed up just a few times. V is TRBV19 and J is TRBJ1-2; 8 bases map to TRBD1. CDR3 length: 15 residues. Per the germline V gene, CDR1 is LNHDA and CDR2 is SQIVND (reference sequence). V was pared by 6 bases and J by 4 bases, with 10 bases of the junction left unmatched. CDR3 in amino acids: CASRARTGTFYGYTF. CDR3 nucleotides: TGTGCCAGTAGGGCGCGGACAGGGACCTTCTATGGCTACACCTTC.